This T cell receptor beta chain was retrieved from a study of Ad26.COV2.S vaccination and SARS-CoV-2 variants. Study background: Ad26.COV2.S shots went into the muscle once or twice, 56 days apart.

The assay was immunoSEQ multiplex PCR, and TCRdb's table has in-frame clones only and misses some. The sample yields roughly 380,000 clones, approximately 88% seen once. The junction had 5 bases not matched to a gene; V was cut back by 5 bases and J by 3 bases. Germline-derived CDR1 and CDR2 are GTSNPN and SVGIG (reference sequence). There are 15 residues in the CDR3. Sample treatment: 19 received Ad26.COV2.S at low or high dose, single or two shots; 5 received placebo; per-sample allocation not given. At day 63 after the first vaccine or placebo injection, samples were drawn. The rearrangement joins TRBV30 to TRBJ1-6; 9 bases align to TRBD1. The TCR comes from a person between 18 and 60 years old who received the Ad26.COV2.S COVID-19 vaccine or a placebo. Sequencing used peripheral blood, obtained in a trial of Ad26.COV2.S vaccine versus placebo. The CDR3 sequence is CAWGGQGNYNSPLHF. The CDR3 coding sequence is TGTGCCTGGGGGGGACAGGGTAACTATAATTCACCCCTCCACTTT.